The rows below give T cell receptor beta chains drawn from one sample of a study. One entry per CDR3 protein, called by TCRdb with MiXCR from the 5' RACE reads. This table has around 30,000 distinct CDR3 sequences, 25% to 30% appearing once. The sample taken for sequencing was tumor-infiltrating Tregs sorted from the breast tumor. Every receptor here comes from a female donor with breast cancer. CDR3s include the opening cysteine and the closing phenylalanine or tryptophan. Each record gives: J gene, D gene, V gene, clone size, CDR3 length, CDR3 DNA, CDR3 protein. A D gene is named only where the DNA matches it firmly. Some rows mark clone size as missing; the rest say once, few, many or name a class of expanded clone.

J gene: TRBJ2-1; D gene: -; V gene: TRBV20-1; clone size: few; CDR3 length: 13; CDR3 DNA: TGCAGTGCTAGAGGGCCCCCGGGAACTGAGCAGTTCTTC; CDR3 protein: CSARGPPGTEQFF
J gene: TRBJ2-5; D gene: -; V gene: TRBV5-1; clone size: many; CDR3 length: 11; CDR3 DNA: TGCGCCAGCAGCTTGTCAGAGACCCAGTACTTC; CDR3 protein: CASSLSETQYF
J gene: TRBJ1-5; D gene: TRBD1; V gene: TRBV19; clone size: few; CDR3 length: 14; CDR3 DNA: TGTGCCAGTAGTCTCCCGACAGGGACCCAGCCCCAGCATTTT; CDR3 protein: CASSLPTGTQPQHF
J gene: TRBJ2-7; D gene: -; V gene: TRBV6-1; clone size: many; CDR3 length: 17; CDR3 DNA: TGTGCCAGCAGTTCACGGGACATAGTCGGAAATTACTACGAGCAGTACTTC; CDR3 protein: CASSSRDIVGNYYEQYF
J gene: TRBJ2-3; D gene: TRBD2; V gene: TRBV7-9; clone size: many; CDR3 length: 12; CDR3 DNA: TGTGCCAGCAGCCCCGGACTAGCGCAAACGCATTTT; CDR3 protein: CASSPGLAQTHF
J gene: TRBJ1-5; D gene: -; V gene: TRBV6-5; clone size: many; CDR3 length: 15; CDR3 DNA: TGTGCCAGCCGTACGGGGGTCGGGGTCGGCCAGCCCCAGCATTTT; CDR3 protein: CASRTGVGVGQPQHF
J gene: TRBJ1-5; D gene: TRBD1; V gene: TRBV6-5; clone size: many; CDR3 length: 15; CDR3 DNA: TGTGCCAGCAGACCAGGGGGGGGTTACAATCAGCCCCAGCATTTT; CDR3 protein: CASRPGGGYNQPQHF
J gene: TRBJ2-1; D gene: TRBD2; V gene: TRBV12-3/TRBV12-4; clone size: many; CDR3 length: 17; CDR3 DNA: TGTGCCAGCAGTTTAGTTACGGCTAGCGGGGGTTGGTGGGAGCAGTTCTTC; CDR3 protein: CASSLVTASGGWWEQFF
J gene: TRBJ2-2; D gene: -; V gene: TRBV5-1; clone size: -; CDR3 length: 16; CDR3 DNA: TGCGCCAGCAGCTCGCGGGGCTACAAGAACACCGGGGAGCTGTTTTTT; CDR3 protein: CASSSRGYKNTGELFF
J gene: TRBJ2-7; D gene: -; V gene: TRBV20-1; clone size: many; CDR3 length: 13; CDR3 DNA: TGCAGTGCTAAACTAGGTGGGCCCTACGAGCAGTACTTC; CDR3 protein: CSAKLGGPYEQYF
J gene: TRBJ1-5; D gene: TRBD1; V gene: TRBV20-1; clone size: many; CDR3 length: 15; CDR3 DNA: TGCAGTGCTACGACAGGGACCTATAGCAATCAGCCCCAGCATTTT; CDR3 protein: CSATTGTYSNQPQHF
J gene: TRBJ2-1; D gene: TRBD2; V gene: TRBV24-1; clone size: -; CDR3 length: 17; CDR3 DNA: TGTGCCACCAGTGAAACCTCGGGACTAGCGGGAGGCAATGAGCAGTTCTTC; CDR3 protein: CATSETSGLAGGNEQFF
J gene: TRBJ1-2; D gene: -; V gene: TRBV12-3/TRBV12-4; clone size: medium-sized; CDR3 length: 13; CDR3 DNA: TGTGCCAGCAGTATGGGTCCAGGCTATGGCTACACCTTC; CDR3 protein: CASSMGPGYGYTF
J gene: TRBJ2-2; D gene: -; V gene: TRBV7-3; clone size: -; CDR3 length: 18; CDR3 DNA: TGTGCCAGCAGCCCCAACCTGGACTCCTTCTTGAACACCGGGGAGCTGTTTTTT; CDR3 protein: CASSPNLDSFLNTGELFF
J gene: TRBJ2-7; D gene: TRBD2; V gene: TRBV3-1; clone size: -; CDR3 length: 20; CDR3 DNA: TGTGCCAGCAGCCAACAAGTTGGGTCCTGGACTAGCGGGACTCCCTACGAGCAGTACTTC; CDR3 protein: CASSQQVGSWTSGTPYEQYF
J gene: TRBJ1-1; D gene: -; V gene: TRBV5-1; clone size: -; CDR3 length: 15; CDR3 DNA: TGCGCCAGCAGCTTGGGACAGAACCTGAACACTGAAGCTTTCTTT; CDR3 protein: CASSLGQNLNTEAFF
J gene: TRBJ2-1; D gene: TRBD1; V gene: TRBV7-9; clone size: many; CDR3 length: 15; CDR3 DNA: TGTGCCAGCAGCTCCAGACAGGGAACGGGGAATGAGCAGTTCTTC; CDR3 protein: CASSSRQGTGNEQFF
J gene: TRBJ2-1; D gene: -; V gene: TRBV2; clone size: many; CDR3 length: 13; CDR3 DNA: TGTGCCAGCAGTGGGACAGTATACAATGAGCAGTTCTTC; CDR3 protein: CASSGTVYNEQFF
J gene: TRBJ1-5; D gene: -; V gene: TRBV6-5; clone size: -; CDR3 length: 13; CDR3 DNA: TGTGCCAGCAGTTACTCGCCCAGTCAGCCCCAGCATTTT; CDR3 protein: CASSYSPSQPQHF
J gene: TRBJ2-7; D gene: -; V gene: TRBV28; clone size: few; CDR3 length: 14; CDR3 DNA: TGTGCCAGCAGTTTTGAGTCCACCGAGTACGAGCAGTACTTC; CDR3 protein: CASSFESTEYEQYF
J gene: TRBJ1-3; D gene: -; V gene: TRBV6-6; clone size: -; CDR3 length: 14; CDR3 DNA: TGTGCCAGCAGAGGAGATATCTCTGGAAACACCATATATTTT; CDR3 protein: CASRGDISGNTIYF
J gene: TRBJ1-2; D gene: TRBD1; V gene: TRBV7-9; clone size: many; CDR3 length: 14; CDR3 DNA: TGTGCCAGCAGCTCGATGGACAGGGACTATGGCTACACCTTC; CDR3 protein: CASSSMDRDYGYTF
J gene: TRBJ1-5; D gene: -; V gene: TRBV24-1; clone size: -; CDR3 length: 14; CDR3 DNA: TGTGCCACCAGTCTCGGACCGTGGGATCAGCCCCAGCATTTT; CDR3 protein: CATSLGPWDQPQHF
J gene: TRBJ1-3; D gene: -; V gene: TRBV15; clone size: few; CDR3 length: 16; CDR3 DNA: TGTGCCACCAGCAGAGTATCCGGGGGGTCCGGAAACACCATATATTTT; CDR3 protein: CATSRVSGGSGNTIYF
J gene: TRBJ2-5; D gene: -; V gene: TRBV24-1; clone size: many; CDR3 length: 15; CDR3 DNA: TGTGCCACCAGTGATCCCCGAATGTGGGGAGAGACCCAGTACTTC; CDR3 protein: CATSDPRMWGETQYF
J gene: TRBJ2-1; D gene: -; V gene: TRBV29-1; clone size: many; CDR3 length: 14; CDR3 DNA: TGCAGCGTTGAGGCCAGGGGATTTTCGAATGAGCAGTTCTTC; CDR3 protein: CSVEARGFSNEQFF
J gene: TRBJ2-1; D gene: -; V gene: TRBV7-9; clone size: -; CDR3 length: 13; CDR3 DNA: TGTGCCAGCAGCTTCCCGGAGCTAAATGAGCAGTTCTTC; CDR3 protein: CASSFPELNEQFF
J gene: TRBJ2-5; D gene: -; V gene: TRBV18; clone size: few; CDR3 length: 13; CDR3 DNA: TGTGCCAGCTCACCACCACGGGCAGAGACCCAGTACTTC; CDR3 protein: CASSPPRAETQYF
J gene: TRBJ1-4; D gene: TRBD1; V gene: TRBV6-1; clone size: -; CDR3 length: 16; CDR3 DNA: TGTGCCAGCAGGAGGGGGCCACCTGCAACTAATGAAAAACTGTTTTTT; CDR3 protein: CASRRGPPATNEKLFF
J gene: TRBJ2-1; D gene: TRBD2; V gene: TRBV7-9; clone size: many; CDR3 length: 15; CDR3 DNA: TGTGCCAGCAGCTTAGTTTATACTAGCGGGAGGGAGCAGTTCTTC; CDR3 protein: CASSLVYTSGREQFF
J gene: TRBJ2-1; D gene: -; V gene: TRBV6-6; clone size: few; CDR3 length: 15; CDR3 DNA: TGTGCCAGCAGTTACGACAGGAAGTCCTACAATGAGCAGTTCTTC; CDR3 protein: CASSYDRKSYNEQFF
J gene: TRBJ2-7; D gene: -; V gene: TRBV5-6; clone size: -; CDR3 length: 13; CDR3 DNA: TGTGCCAGCAGGTTCCGACAGACCTACGAGCAGTACTTC; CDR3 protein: CASRFRQTYEQYF
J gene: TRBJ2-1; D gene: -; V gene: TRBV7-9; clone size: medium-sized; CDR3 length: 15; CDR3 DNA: TGTGCCAGCAGCCCGGGAGCGGGGACAGGCAATGAGCAGTTCTTC; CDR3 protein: CASSPGAGTGNEQFF
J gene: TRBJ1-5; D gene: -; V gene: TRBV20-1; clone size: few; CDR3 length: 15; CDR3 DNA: TGCAGTGCTAGCTCTGACGGGTACCTAGGGAAGCCCCAGCATTTT; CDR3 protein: CSASSDGYLGKPQHF
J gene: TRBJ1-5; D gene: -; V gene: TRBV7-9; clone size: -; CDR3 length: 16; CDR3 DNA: TGTGCCGGCAGCCCTACTAGACTCGGCGGCAATCAGCCCCAGCATTTT; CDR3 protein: CAGSPTRLGGNQPQHF
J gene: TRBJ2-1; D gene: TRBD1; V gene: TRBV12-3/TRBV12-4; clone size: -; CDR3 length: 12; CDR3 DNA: TGTGCCAGCAGATTAACAGGGGCTGAGCAGTTCTTC; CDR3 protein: CASRLTGAEQFF
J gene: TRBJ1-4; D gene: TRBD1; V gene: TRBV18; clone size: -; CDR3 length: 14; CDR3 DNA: TGTGCCAGCTCACCGGAGACAGGGCGGGAAAAACTGTTTTTT; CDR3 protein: CASSPETGREKLFF
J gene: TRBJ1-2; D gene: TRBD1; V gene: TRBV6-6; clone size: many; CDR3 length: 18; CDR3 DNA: TGTGCCAGCAGTTACTCGCTTCCAGGGGGCGGTCAGGCTCCTGGCTACACCTTC; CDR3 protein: CASSYSLPGGGQAPGYTF
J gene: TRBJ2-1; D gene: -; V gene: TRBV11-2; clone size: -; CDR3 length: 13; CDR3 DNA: TGTGCCAGCAGCACACAACTAGTCAATGAGCAGTTCTTC; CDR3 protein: CASSTQLVNEQFF
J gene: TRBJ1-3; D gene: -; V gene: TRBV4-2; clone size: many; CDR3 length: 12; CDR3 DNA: TGTGCCAGCAGCCAAGCCTCGGGACCTCCGGTCTTT; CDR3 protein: CASSQASGPPVF
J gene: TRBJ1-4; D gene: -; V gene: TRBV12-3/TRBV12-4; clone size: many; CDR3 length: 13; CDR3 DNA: TGTGCCAGCAGTCCCCCCTTGGGCGGGTATCAGTTTTTT; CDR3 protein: CASSPPLGGYQFF
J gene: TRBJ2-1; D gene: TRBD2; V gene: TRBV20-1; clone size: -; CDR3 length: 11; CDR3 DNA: TGCAGTGCACGAGCGGGAGAGGAGCAGTTCTTC; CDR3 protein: CSARAGEEQFF
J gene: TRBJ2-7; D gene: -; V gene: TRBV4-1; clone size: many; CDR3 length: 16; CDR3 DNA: TGCGCCAGCAGCCAAGAGCAGGGTAGGAGCTCCTACGAGCAGTACTTC; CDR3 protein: CASSQEQGRSSYEQYF
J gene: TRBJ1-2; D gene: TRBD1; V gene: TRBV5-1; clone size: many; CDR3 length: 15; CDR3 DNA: TGCGCCAGCAGCTTGGGGACAGGGACGGACTATGGCTACACCTTC; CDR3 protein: CASSLGTGTDYGYTF
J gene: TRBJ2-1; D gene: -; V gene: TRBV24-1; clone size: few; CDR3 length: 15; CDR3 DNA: TGTGCCACCAGTGATTTTGAGGGATCCTACAATGAGCAGTTCTTC; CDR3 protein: CATSDFEGSYNEQFF
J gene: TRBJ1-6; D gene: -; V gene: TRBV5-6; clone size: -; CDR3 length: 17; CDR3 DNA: TGTGCCTGCAGCTTGGGTAGGGGAAGCTCCTATAATTCACCCCTCCACTTT; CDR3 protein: CACSLGRGSSYNSPLHF
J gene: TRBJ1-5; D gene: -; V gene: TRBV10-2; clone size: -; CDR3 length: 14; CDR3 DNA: TGCGCCAGCAGTGAGAGCCATAGCAATCAGCCCCAGCATTTT; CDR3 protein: CASSESHSNQPQHF
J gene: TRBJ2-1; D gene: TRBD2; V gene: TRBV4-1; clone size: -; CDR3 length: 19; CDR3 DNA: TGCGCCAGCAGCCAGGTAGGACAGGCGGGAGGGCCAGATTACAATGAGCAGTTCTTC; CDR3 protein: CASSQVGQAGGPDYNEQFF
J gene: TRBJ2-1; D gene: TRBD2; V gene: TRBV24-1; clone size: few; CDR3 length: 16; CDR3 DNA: TGTGCCACCAGTGACACCGGGACTAGCGGGAGGTATGAGCAGTTCTTC; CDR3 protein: CATSDTGTSGRYEQFF
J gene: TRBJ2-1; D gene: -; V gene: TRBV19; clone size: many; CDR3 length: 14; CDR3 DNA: TGTGCCAGTAGTCCACGGACGGTCCACAATGAGCAGTTCTTC; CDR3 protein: CASSPRTVHNEQFF
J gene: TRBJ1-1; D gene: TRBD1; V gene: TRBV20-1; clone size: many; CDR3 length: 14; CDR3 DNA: TGCAGTGCTAGGACAGGGCGTAGGGGCACTGAAGCTTTCTTT; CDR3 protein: CSARTGRRGTEAFF
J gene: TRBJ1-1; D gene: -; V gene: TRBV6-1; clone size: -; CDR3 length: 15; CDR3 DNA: TGTGCCAGCAGTGAGGCTAGTACAGGGAACACTGAAGCTTTCTTT; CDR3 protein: CASSEASTGNTEAFF
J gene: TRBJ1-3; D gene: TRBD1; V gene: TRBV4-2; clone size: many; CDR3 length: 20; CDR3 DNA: TGTGCCAGCAGCCAAGGGGACAGGGTAGCGTGGATACCCTCTGGAAACACCATATATTTT; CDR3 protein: CASSQGDRVAWIPSGNTIYF
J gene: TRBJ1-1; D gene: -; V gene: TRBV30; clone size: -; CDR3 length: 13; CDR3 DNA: TGTGCCTGGAGTAAGACAGAGAACACTGAAGCTTTCTTT; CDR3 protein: CAWSKTENTEAFF